Listed here are 14 T cell receptor beta chains from one sample, sequenced in a study of cytomegalovirus exposure and HLA in healthy donors. Both 60 Vbeta primers and 13 Jbeta primers went into the PCR. Sequenced by immunoSEQ multiplex PCR; TCRdb stores in-frame clones only, minus some. The sample has roughly 120,000 clones, and its top ten clones hold 0.9% to 1.2%. The sequenced sample consisted of PBMCs. The receptors here all came from a man aged 18 to 29 in good health and CMV-seronegative.

The J gene is TRBJ2-3, the V gene TRBV5-4, with 8 bases lining up with TRBD1. The CDR3 is made up of 14 amino acids. The trim removed 4 bases at V and 1 base at J, leaving 2 bases unmatched. The germline V gene has CDR1 SGHNT and CDR2 YYREEE (reference sequence). CDR3 coding DNA: TGTGCCAGCAGCCTCAGGGGGCGCACAGATACGCAGTATTTT. It yields the protein CASSLRGRTDTQYF.

The rearrangement links TRBV6-1 to TRBJ2-5; D might be TRBD1 (5 bases). In germline, CDR1 is MNHNS, CDR2 SASEGT. This CDR3 spans 14 amino acids. Between the trimmed V and J ends, which lost 10 bases and 7 bases, there was a span of 22 bases. DNA of the CDR3: TGTGCCACGAAACTCAGGGAAAGGTCGGGGACCCAGTACTTC. It codes for CATKLRERSGTQYF.

V and J are TRBV19 and TRBJ2-5; TRBD1 matches at 9 bases. Trimming cost V 7 bases and J 6 bases; bases outside gene matches: 9. This CDR3 is built from 14 residues. Germline loops: CDR1 LNHDA, CDR2 SQIVND (reference sequence). The DNA for the CDR3 is TGTGCCAGTACGCCCGGACAGGGGTTGAAGACCCAGTACTTC. As protein: CASTPGQGLKTQYF.

This rearrangement joins TRBV30 to TRBJ1-1, with TRBD1 matching over 10 bases. Per the germline V gene, CDR1 is GTSNPN and CDR2 is SVGIG (reference sequence). This CDR3 region has 15 residues. J gave up 0 bases and V 4 bases, and 5 bases lay outside the gene matches. As DNA, the CDR3 is TGTGCCTGGAAGGGGGACAGGGGAATGAACACTGAAGCTTTCTTT. This gives the protein CAWKGDRGMNTEAFF.

The V and J genes are TRBV19 and TRBJ2-7; 7 nucleotides agree with TRBD2. The CDR3 has 17 amino acids. The J segment lost 0 bases and the V segment lost 3 bases, leaving 11 bases of the junction unmatched. Germline V lookup: CDR1 LNHDA, CDR2 SQIVND (reference sequence). The CDR3 region is CASSMRLAVTSSYEQYF. CDR3 in DNA: TGTGCCAGTAGTATGCGACTAGCCGTTACCAGCTCCTACGAGCAGTACTTC.

This rearrangement joins TRBV27 to TRBJ2-5, with 7 bases that match TRBD2. This CDR3 is 15 amino acids long. Trimming at V came to 4 bases and at J to 5 bases, leaving 10 bases not matched to a gene. Germline CDR1 MNHEY, CDR2 SMNVEV (reference sequence). CDR3 coding DNA: TGTGCCAGCAGTTGGGGGGGAACCTCTTGGGAGACCCAGTACTTC. Translating it yields CASSWGGTSWETQYF.

V and J are TRBV10-3 and TRBJ2-7; D may be TRBD1 (5 bases). This CDR3 is 16 amino acids long. The V gene lost 3 bases and the J gene lost 2 bases, with 17 bases spanning the gap. Germline V gives CDR1 ENHRY, CDR2 SYGVKD. The CDR3: CAISDRELKVAYEQYF. The CDR3 bases are TGTGCCATCAGTGACAGGGAACTAAAAGTGGCCTACGAGCAGTACTTC.

The gene calls are TRBV9 and TRBJ1-1; D is possibly TRBD1 (5 bases). Per germline, CDR1 SGDLS and CDR2 YYNGEE. The V gene lost 3 bases and the J gene lost 0 bases, with 12 bases spanning the gap. The CDR3 runs to 15 residues. The CDR3 sequence is CASSAVTVMNTEAFF. The CDR3 nucleotides are TGTGCCAGCAGCGCTGTGACAGTCATGAACACTGAAGCTTTCTTT.

The chain is built from TRBV27 and TRBJ2-7, with 7 bases aligning to TRBD2. Germline V gene data show CDR1 as MNHEY and CDR2 as SMNVEV (reference sequence). The CDR3 consists of 14 residues. V dropped 11 bases and J dropped 2; count of bases not matched to a gene: 12. CDR3 DNA sequence: TGTGCCGCACGAGCACTAGCGTCCCCCTACGAGCAGTACTTC. Its translation: CAARALASPYEQYF.

This CDR3 is CASSSQDRGHRNEQFF. For the CDR3, the DNA is TGTGCCAGCAGCTCCCAAGACAGGGGGCACCGCAATGAGCAGTTCTTC. This chain joins TRBV7-9 and TRBJ2-1, with 10 bases that match TRBD1. This CDR3 is built from 16 residues. J gave up 6 bases and V 4 bases, and 9 bases lay outside the gene matches. Germline V gives CDR1 SEHNR, CDR2 FQNEAQ (reference sequence).

V gene TRBV6-1 combines with J gene TRBJ2-2; D is possibly TRBD1 (6 bases). This CDR3 contains 15 residues. Germline values: CDR1 MNHNS, CDR2 SASEGT. Between the trimmed V and J ends, which lost 3 bases and 5 bases, there was a span of 13 bases. CDR3 DNA: TGTGCCAGCAGTGAGTACAGGGTGGCGACCGGGGAGCTGTTTTTT. Translating it yields CASSEYRVATGELFF.

The chain recombines TRBV5-4 with TRBJ2-3, with no clear D. V was clipped by 0 bases and J by 3 bases, with 8 bases between them. Germline V gene lookup returns CDR1 SGHNT and CDR2 YYREEE (reference sequence). The CDR3 has 14 residues. The CDR3 loop reads CASSLEQLTDTQYF. The CDR3 coding sequence is TGTGCCAGCAGCTTGGAACAGTTAACAGATACGCAGTATTTT.

This chain links TRBV5-6 with TRBJ2-1; TRBD1 matches at 7 bases. Germline lookup yields CDR1 SGHDT and CDR2 YYEEEE. V dropped 2 bases and J dropped 7; count of bases not matched to a gene: 9. This CDR3 is 15 amino acids long. CDR3: CASSFSPTGLNEQFF. CDR3 in DNA: TGTGCCAGCAGCTTCTCCCCGACAGGGTTGAATGAGCAGTTCTTC.

The gene calls are TRBV19 and TRBJ2-2, with TRBD2 matching over 9 bases. V gave up 3 bases and J gave up 0 bases; unmatched junction bases: 8. The CDR3 extends over 18 amino acids. The germline CDR1 and CDR2 sequences are LNHDA and SQIVND (reference sequence). The CDR3 DNA follows: TGTGCCAGTAGTATGAGTCTCCAGCGGGAGGCGAACACCGGGGAGCTGTTTTTT. The encoded protein is CASSMSLQREANTGELFF.